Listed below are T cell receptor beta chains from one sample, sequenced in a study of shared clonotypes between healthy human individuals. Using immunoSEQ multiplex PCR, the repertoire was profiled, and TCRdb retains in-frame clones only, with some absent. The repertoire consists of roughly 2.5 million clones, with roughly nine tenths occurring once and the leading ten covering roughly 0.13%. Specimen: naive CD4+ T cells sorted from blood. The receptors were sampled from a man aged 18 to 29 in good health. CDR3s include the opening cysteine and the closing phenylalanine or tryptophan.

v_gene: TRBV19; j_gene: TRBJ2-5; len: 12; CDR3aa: CASSIDPRTQYF
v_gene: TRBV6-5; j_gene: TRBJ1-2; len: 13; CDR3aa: CASHTGANYGYTF
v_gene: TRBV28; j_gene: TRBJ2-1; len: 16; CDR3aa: CASSSAPGTGYNEQFF
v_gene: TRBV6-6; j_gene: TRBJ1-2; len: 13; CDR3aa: CASSYSGPLGYTF
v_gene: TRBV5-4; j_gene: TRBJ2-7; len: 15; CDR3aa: CASSLVAGAGGEQYF
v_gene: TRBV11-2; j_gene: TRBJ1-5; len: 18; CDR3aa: CASNKRDSLEVSNQPQHF
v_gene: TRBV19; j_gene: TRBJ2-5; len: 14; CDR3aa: CATAPSGGPETQYF
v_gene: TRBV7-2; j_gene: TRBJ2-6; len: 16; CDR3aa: CASSFTDGTGANVLTF
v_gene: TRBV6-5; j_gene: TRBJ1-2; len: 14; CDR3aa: CASSYSAGYYGYTF
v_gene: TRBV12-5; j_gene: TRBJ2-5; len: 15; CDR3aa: CASGLVGLAGETQYF
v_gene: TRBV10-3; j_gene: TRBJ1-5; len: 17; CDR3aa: CAISETYQGLGNQPQHF
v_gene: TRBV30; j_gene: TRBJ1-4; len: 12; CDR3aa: CAWSQGNEKLFF
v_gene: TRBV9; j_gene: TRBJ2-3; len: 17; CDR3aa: CASLTQLLGAYTDTQYF
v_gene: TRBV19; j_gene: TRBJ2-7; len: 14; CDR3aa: CASKQQSIAYEQYF
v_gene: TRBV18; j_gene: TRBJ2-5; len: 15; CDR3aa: CASSPPSREQETQYF
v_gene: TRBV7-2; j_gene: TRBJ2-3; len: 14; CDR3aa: CASTYGGRTDTQYF